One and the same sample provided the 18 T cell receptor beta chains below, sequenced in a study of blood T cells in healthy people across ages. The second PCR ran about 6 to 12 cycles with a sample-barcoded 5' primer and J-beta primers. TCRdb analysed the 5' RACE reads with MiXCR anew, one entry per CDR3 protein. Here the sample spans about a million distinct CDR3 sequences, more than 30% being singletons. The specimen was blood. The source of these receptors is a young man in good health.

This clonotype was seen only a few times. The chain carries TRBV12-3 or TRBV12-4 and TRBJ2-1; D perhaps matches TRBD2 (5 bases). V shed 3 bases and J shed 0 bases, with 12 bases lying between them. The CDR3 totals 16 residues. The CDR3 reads CASSFVSGGSYNEQFF. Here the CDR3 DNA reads TGTGCCAGCAGTTTTGTGAGCGGCGGCTCCTACAATGAGCAGTTCTTC.

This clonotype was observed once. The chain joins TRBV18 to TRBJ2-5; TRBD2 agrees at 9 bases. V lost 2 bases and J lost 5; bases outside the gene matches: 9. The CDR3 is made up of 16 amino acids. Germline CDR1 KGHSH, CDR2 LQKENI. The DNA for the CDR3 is TGTGCCAGCTCACCAGCGACTAGCGGAGAAGCTGAGACCCAGTACTTC. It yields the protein CASSPATSGEAETQYF.

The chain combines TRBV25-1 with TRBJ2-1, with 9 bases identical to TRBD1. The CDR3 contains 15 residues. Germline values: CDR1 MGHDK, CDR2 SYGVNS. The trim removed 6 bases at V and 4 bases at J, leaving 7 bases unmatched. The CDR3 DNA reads TGTGCCAGCAGGGCGGACAGGGGTCTTTACAATGAGCAGTTCTTC. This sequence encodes CASRADRGLYNEQFF.

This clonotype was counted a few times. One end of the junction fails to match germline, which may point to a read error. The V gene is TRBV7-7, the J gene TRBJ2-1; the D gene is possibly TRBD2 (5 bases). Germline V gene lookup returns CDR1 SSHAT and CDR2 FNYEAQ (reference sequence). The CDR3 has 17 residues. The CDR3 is CASSLSTTAELVNEQFF. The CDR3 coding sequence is TGTGCTAGCAGCTTAAGCACCACAGCGGAGCTGGTGAATGAGCAGTTCTTC. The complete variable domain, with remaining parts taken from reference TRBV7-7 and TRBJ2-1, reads GAGVSQSPRYKVTKRGQDVTLRCDPISSHATLYWYQQALGQGPEFLTYFNYEAQPDKSGLPSDRFSAERPEGSISTLTIQRTEQRDSAMYRCASSLSTTAELVNEQFFGPGTRLTVL.

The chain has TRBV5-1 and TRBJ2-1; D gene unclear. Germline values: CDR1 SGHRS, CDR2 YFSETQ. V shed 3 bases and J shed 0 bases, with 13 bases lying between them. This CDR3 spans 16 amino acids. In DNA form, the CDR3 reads TGCGCCAGCAGCTCCCCCGCATGGAGCTCCTACAATGAGCAGTTCTTC. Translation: CASSSPAWSSYNEQFF.

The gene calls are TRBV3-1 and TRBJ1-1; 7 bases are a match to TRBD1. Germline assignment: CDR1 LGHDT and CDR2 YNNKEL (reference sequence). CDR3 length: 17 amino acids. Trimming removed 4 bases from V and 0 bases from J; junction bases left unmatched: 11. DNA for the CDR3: TGTGCCAGCAGCCGATCCCTCTGGGGGACAGTGAACACTGAAGCTTTCTTT. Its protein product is CASSRSLWGTVNTEAFF.

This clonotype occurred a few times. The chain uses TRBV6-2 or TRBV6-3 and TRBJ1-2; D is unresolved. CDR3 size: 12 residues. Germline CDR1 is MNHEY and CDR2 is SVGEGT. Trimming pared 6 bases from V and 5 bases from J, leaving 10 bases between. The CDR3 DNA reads TGTGCCAGCAGCCAGACATCTTATGGCTACACCTTC. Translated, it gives CASSQTSYGYTF.

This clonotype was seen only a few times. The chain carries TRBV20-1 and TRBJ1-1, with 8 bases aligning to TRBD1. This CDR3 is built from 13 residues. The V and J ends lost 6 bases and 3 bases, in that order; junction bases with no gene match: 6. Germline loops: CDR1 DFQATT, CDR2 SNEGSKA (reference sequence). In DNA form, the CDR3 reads TGCAGTGCCCGGAAGGACAGGGACACTGAAGCTTTCTTT. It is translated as CSARKDRDTEAFF.

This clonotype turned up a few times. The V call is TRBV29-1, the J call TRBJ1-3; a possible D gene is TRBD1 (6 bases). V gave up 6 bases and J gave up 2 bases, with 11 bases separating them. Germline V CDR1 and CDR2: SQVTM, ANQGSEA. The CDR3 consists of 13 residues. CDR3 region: CSVEGGPGNTIYF. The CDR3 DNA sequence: TGCAGCGTGGAGGGGGGACCTGGAAACACCATATATTTT.

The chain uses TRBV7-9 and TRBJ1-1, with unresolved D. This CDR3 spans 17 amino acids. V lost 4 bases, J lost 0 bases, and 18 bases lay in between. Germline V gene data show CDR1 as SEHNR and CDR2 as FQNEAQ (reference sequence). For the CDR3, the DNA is TGTGCCAGCAGCTCCCCCTGGGCAGCCTTCATGAACACTGAAGCTTTCTTT. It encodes CASSSPWAAFMNTEAFF.

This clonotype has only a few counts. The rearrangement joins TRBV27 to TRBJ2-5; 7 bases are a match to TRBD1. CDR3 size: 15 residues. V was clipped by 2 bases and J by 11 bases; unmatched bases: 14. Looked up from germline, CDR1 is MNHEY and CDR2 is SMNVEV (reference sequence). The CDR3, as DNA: TGTGCCAGCAGTTTAGACAGGGCTACCTACAATGAGCAGTACTTC. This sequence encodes CASSLDRATYNEQYF.

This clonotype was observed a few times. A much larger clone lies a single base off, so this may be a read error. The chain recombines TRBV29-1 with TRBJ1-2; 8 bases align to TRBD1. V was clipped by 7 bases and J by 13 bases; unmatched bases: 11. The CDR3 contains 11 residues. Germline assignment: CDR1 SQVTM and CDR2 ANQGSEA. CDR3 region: CSGGNRGTCTF. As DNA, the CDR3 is TGCAGCGGTGGTAACAGGGGGACTTGCACCTTC.

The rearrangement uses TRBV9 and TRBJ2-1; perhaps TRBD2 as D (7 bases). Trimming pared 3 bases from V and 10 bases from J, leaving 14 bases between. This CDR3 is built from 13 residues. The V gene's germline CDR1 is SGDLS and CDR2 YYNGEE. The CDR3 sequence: CASSGVGGAEQFF. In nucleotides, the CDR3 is TGTGCCAGCAGCGGGGTGGGGGGGGCCGAGCAGTTCTTC.

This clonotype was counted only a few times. The CDR3 sequence is CASSSLTGSYGYTF. The CDR3 DNA reads as TGTGCCAGCAGTTCCCTGACAGGGAGCTATGGCTACACCTTC. V is TRBV5-5 and J is TRBJ1-2; TRBD1 matches 7 bases. Germline CDR1 SGHKS, CDR2 YYEKEE (reference sequence). The V segment lost 5 bases and the J segment 4 bases; nucleotides outside the gene matches: 8. The CDR3 runs to 14 residues.

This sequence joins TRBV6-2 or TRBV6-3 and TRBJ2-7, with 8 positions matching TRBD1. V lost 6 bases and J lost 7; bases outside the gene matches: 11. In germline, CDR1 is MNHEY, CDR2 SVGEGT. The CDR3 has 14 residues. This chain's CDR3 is CASRNRDRILEQYF. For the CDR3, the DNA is TGTGCCAGCAGAAACCGGGACAGGATCTTGGAGCAGTACTTC.

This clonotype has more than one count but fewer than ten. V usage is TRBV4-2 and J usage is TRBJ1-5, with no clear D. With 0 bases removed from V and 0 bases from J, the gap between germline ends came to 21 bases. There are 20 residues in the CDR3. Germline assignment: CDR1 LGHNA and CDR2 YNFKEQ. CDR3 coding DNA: TGTGCCAGCAGCCAAGATCATAACCCCTATAATTTATATAGCAATCAGCCCCAGCATTTT. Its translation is CASSQDHNPYNLYSNQPQHF.

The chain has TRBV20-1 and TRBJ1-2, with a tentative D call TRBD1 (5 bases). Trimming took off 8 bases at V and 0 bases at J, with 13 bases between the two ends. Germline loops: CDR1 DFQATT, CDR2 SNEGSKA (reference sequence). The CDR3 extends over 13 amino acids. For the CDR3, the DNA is TGCAGTCCCCCGGGACCCGCTAACTATGGCTACACCTTC. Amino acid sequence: CSPPGPANYGYTF.

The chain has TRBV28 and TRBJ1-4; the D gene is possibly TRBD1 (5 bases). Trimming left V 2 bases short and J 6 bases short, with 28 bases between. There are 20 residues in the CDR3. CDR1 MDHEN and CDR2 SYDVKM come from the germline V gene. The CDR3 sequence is CASSLATAFLPPGDDEKLFF. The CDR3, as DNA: TGTGCCAGCAGTTTAGCGACAGCTTTCCTCCCCCCAGGTGACGATGAAAAACTGTTTTTT.